The sequence of this T cell receptor (beta chain) was determined in a study of blood T cells in healthy people across ages (dated by TCRdb to the mid-2010s). Concerning the study at large: In model experiments, template switching captured about one uniquely barcoded TCR beta cDNA molecule for every two T cells. Age-related changes in TCR beta repertoire diversity were measured in the study by deep sequencing normalized with unique cDNA molecular identifiers. The donors were divided into four age groups: young (average roughly 17 years), middle-aged (approximately 39), aged (approximately 62) and long-lived (about 90). Two additional independent replicas of 1 million unique cDNA reads from the same blood draw were analyzed for two donors (one aged 18 to 30 and one aged 80 or older). Study-wide conclusions, independent of this receptor: Observed TCR beta diversity correlated strongly with the percentage of naive T cells measured by flow cytometry. Compared with the aged group, the long-lived group had more naive CD4+ T cells, fewer expanded clones and increased TCR diversity, a pattern suggesting age selection. Because donor CMV infection status was unknown, age-related changes in expanded clonotypes were potentially confounded. Estimates of total diversity based on one million sequenced T cells were considered lower bounds and underestimates. Observed TCR beta diversity per million T cells fell roughly linearly with age, and a significant reduction was already apparent by age about 36. Bulk unsorted PBMC profiling prevented conclusive comparison of naive and antigen-experienced compartments.

The method behind the library was 5' RACE. The sample was run on an Illumina HiSeq 2500. The second PCR ran for roughly 7 to 11 cycles and used a J-beta primer mix along with a sample-barcoded 5' primer. A unique molecular identifier was introduced onto each TCR beta cDNA molecule by a template-switch 5' adaptor carrying 12 random nucleotides. At least 3 million CDR3-containing paired-end reads were obtained from each sample. First-strand cDNA was synthesized from all RNA with the Mint cDNA synthesis kit, primed by a TRBC-specific oligonucleotide. Following uracil-DNA glycosylase treatment, all cDNA underwent a first 18-cycle PCR with the universal primers M1SS and BC2_uni_R. Per the source publication's procedure: Each sample was normalized by randomly selecting 1 million high-quality reads, each carrying a distinct molecular identifier. Instead of being binned into consensus sequences, reads that shared molecular identifiers were thrown out. MiTCR, set to a Q25 quality threshold and the strictest error-elimination algorithm, was used for CDR3 identification, clonotype clustering and error correction. A nonparametric unseen species model using Euler transformation provided a lower-bound estimate of total TCR beta diversity. Using fastp trimming at Q25 and MiXCR clonotype assembly, TCRdb reanalyzed the public sequencing data and kept in-frame beta chains. Each CDR3 protein gets just one entry, which takes the most common genes and DNA from the rows behind it. The V and J calls shown here were made by TCRdb, not taken from the authors' results. This sample has 800,000 to 950,000 distinct CDR3 sequences in its table, and 25% to 30% of those were observed once. Of the sample, more than 8.5% is held by the ten largest clones.

From the germline V gene (reference sequence), CDR1 is LNHDA and CDR2 is SQIVND. The CDR3 runs 13 residues from the cysteine to the phenylalanine. Kept here is only the CDR3 DNA, which spans 39 bases and is read in frame from base 1. Trimming removed 5 bases from V and 6 bases from J; the gene matches leave 5 bases unexplained. For this clonotype: Its cognate antigen has yet to be identified. No per-base quality is available; no much larger clone lies one base away.

Systemically healthy Caucasian individuals from Russia, roughly 40 in total and aged about 6 to 100 years, were included as donors. Each donor gave approximately 9.3 milliliters of peripheral blood, collected into EDTA-treated Vacutainer tubes. Ficoll-Paque density-gradient centrifugation was used to isolate PBMCs, with at least 7 million per sample. Trizol reagent was used to extract total RNA from the PBMCs, yielding at least 5.5 micrograms per sample. Naive CD45RAhigh/CD27high T cell percentages were measured by flow cytometry on a PBMC aliquot from every donor. The sample also formed part of further work on T cells of mothers and their children. The second study also describes: The donors were nine systemically healthy Caucasian individuals, made up of three mothers and their six children. cDNA synthesis consumed the entire amount of extracted RNA, loaded at 1.5 ug RNA in each 15 ul reaction. In the second PCR, sample barcodes and 2-4 random nucleotides were introduced via the M1S primer. Over 9 million TCR beta CDR3 reads came from each mother, compared with millions of reads from each child. Thymic selection shapes the output of TCR recombination in a similar way in related and unrelated pairs, and inherited differences have a minor effect. Related mother-child pairs always showed normalized repertoire overlap that was slightly higher than in unrelated mother-child pairs, though the difference was never significant. Persistent microchimeric T cell clones were not detected, at a sensitivity of approximately 98 clones per million clonotypes. The study used deep NGS to compare TCR beta repertoires of mothers and children, seeking features distinguishing related mother-child pairs from unrelated individuals. Mothers averaged about 40 +/- 4 years of age and children averaged about 12 +/- 4 years. After adapter ligation with NEBNext reagents, the libraries were sequenced on Illumina HiSeq 2000 with 100+100 nt paired-end reads. To prevent cross-contamination, the mother and child libraries were prepared one month apart and sequenced in separate runs. For each donor, between about 500,000 and 2,000,000 distinct TCR beta clonotypes were identified. Naive TCR beta clonotypes were estimated from low-frequency clonotypes matched to each donor's FACS-determined naive share, without sorting.

The receptor's source is a woman in her thirties or forties in good health. The rearrangement combines TRBV19 with TRBJ1-1; 8 bases in between match TRBD1. Sequencing used blood. The CDR3 is CASSLTGVAEAFF. The nucleotide sequence is given as TGTGCCAGTAGTCTGACAGGGGTGGCTGAAGCTTTCTTT.